This T cell receptor beta chain originates from a study of cytomegalovirus exposure and HLA in healthy donors. V trimming: 6 bases; J trimming: 1 base; junction bases outside the gene matches: 12. This CDR3 contains 18 residues. Germline CDR1 and CDR2: MGHDK and SYGVNS. The PCR was carried out with 60 Vbeta primers and 13 Jbeta primers. TCRdb's copy holds only in-frame clones and misses some; the assay was immunoSEQ multiplex PCR. The repertoire consists of over 95,000 clones, with 70% to 85% occurring once and the leading ten covering around 4%. Sequencing used PBMCs. The receptor comes from a woman aged 40-49 years in good health and CMV-seropositive. The rearrangement joins TRBV25-1 to TRBJ2-5; 12 bases are a match to TRBD2. CDR3 amino acids: CASSRGTSGRPSQETQYF. The CDR3 nucleotides read TGTGCCAGCAGCAGGGGAACTAGCGGGAGGCCTAGCCAAGAGACCCAGTACTTC.